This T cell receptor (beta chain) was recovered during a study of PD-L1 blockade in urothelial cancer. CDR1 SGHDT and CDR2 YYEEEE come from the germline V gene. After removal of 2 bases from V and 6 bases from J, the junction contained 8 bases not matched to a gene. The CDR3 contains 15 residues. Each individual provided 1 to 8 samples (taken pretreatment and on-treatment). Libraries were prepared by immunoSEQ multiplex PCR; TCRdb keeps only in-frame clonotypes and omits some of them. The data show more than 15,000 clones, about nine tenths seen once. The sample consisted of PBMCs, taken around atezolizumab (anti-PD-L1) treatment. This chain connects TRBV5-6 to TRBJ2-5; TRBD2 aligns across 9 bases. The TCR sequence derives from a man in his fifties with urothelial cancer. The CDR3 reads CASSLFGGGAKTQYF. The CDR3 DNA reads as TGTGCCAGCAGCTTATTTGGCGGGGGGGCGAAGACCCAGTACTTC.